This T cell receptor beta chain was obtained from a study of blood T cell repertoires in COVID-19. Study summary: Sites across the United States, Italy and Spain contributed samples from acute and convalescent COVID-19.

The CDR3 is made up of 15 amino acids. Germline V gene lookup returns CDR1 MNHEY and CDR2 SVGEGT. Trimming took 0 bases from V and 4 from J, leaving 12 bases between them. In the original analysis: Cell counts per sample came from amplifying reference gene primers. The repertoire was sequenced with immunoSEQ multiplex PCR; TCRdb's copy has only in-frame clones and lacks some. Clone size and V and J calls were adopted from that table, with D and trimming inferred from the DNA. The data show more than 300,000 clones, with 86% seen just once and 1.5% to 2% held by the top ten. The specimen sequenced was peripheral blood. J is TRBJ1-1 and V is TRBV6-2 or TRBV6-3, with D unresolved. This sequence was found in a woman aged 45-65 years with acute or convalescent COVID-19. The CDR3 reads CASSYSSLSGTEAFF. The DNA for the CDR3 is TGTGCCAGCAGTTACTCGAGCTTGAGTGGCACTGAAGCTTTCTTT.